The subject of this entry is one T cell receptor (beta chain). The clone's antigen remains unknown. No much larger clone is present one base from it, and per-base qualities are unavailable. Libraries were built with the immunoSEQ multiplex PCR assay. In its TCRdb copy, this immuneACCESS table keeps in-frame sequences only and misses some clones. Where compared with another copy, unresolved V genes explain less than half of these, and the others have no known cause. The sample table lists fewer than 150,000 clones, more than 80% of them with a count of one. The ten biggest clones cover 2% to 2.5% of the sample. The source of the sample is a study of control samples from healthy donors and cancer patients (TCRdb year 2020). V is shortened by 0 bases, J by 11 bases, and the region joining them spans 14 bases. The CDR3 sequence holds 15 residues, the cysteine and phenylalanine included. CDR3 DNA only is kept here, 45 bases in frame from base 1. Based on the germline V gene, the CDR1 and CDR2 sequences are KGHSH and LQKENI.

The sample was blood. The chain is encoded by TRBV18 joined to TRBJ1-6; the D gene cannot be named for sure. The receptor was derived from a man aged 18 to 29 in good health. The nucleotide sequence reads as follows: TGTGCCAGCTCACCACCGCAAGGAAGTCATCCACCCCTCCACTTT. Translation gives CASSPPQGSHPPLHF.